The source of this T cell receptor beta chain is a study of OX40 agonist ivuxolimab in advanced cancers. Study results and limitations: The mean number of expanded clones was higher in CD8+ T cells than in CD4+.

Assay used: immunoSEQ multiplex PCR; TCRdb lists only in-frame clones, some missing. The repertoire holds approximately 94,000 clones, with 84% as singletons. In the case of this clone: Its specificity is not known.

This CDR3 has 13 residues. CDR1 and CDR2 from the germline V gene are ENHRY and SYGVKD. Trimming cost V 4 bases and J 1 base, with 7 bases left between them. Here the sequenced sample was CD4+ or CD8+ T cells sorted from blood, taken in a trial of the OX40 agonist ivuxolimab. The V call is TRBV10-3, the J call TRBJ1-1; D ambiguous. This sequence was found in an adult with an advanced solid tumor such as melanoma, head and neck, liver or kidney cancer. The chain's CDR3 is CAISVAANTEAFF. For the CDR3, the DNA is TGTGCCATCAGTGTGGCAGCGAACACTGAAGCTTTCTTT.